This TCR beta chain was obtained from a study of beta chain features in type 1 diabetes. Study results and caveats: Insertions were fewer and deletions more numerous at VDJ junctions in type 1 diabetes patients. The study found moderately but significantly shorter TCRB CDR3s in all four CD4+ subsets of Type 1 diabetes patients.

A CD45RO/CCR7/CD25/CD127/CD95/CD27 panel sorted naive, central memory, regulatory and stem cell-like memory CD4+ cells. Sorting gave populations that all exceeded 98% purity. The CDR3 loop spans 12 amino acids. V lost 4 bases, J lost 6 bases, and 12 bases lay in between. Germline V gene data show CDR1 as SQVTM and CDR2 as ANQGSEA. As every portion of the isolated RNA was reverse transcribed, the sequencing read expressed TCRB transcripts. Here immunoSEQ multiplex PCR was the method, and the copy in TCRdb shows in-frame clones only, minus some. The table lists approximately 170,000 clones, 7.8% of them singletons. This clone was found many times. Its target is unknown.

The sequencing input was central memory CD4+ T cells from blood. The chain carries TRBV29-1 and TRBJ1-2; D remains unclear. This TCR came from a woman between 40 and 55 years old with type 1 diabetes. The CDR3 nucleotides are TGCAGCGTTGGAGGAGATAGTGATGGCTACACCTTC. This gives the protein CSVGGDSDGYTF.